The rows below give T cell receptor beta chains drawn from one sample of a study of blood T cell repertoires in COVID-19. Some clones are missing from TCRdb's copy, which holds only in-frame ones; the method was immunoSEQ multiplex PCR. The table lists 150,000 to 200,000 clones, 65% to 90% of them singletons. Sample: peripheral blood. The receptors here all came from a human donor in a cohort sampled during active COVID-19. CDR3s leave out the opening cysteine and the closing phenylalanine or tryptophan. The D gene is left open where the match is weak. The size field is filled for only some rows; it gives once, few, many or a size class.

D gene | clone size | J gene | V gene | CDR3 protein
. | . | TRBJ2-2 | TRBV21-1 | ASSQRGQNTGELF
TRBD1 | . | TRBJ2-7 | TRBV6-5 | ASSAGQGRFYEQY
. | . | TRBJ1-2 | TRBV5-5 | ASSFRGGGYT
TRBD1 | . | TRBJ1-3 | TRBV7-2 | ASRGTAGNTIY
TRBD1 | . | TRBJ2-1 | TRBV28 | ASMKPGRGSNEQF
TRBD1 | . | TRBJ1-2 | TRBV6-5 | ASSYSAGGYGYT
. | . | TRBJ2-7 | TRBV2 | ASSESTGFSYEQY
TRBD2 | . | TRBJ2-5 | TRBV28 | ASSFQSGRASITETQY
. | . | TRBJ2-1 | TRBV28 | ASSLGGVKSNEQF
. | once | TRBJ2-6 | TRBV10-3 | AIKQSSSGANVLT
TRBD1 | few | TRBJ1-1 | TRBV10-2 | ASGTGGTEAF
. | . | TRBJ2-7 | TRBV21-1 | ASSKGGQVNYEQY
TRBD1 | . | TRBJ1-3 | TRBV28 | ASSQGARHTIY
TRBD2 | once | TRBJ2-1 | TRBV5-4 | ASSLSVTSEYNEQF
. | . | TRBJ2-1 | TRBV5-1 | ASSLGTYAITYNEQF
. | . | TRBJ2-1 | TRBV5-1 | ASSSGLNNEQF
TRBD1 | . | TRBJ2-5 | TRBV7-9 | ASSPDRAETQY
TRBD2 | . | TRBJ2-7 | TRBV3-1/TRBV3-2 | ASSPSAGASYEQY
TRBD1 | . | TRBJ1-5 | TRBV6-2/TRBV6-3 | ASSYSGTGKYSNQPQH
. | . | TRBJ2-7 | TRBV19 | ASSSPRVTVPYEQY
TRBD1 | . | TRBJ1-4 | TRBV7-9 | ASSPGTGHEKLF
TRBD1 | . | TRBJ2-7 | TRBV9 | ASSDWDRPTYEQY
TRBD2 | . | TRBJ2-7 | TRBV28 | ASHRDYDSYEQY
. | . | TRBJ2-5 | TRBV7-2 | ASSTGTRQSQY
. | . | TRBJ1-3 | TRBV7-4 | ASSSAGNTIY
TRBD1 | . | TRBJ1-2 | TRBV27 | ASSPGTAGALYGYT
TRBD1 | . | TRBJ1-3 | TRBV4-3 | ASSQQGAGNTIY
. | . | TRBJ1-1 | TRBV6-5 | ASSYGGNLNTEAF
. | . | TRBJ2-1 | TRBV7-8 | ASSSSRNEQF
. | few | TRBJ1-2 | TRBV10-3 | AISESLTAYGYT
. | . | TRBJ1-2 | TRBV3-1/TRBV3-2 | ASTNRLNRNYGYT
. | . | TRBJ2-7 | TRBV13 | ASSLATGSPYEQY
. | once | TRBJ1-2 | TRBV7-2 | ASKSPRQGRHGYT
. | few | TRBJ1-2 | TRBV9 | ASSVAIQSTGYT
TRBD1 | . | TRBJ1-1 | TRBV7-2 | ASSLAPGQGSTEAF
. | . | TRBJ2-3 | TRBV6-6 | ASGGDTQY
TRBD2 | few | TRBJ2-3 | TRBV10-1 | ASSPTSGVTTDTQY
. | . | TRBJ2-1 | TRBV12-3/TRBV12-4 | ASSFEGGEQF
. | . | TRBJ1-1 | TRBV9 | ASSALLGGRETEAF
TRBD1 | . | TRBJ2-7 | TRBV7-2 | ASSGGRDRAREQY
TRBD2 | . | TRBJ2-1 | TRBV14 | ASSQDRGGLGAGYNEQF
TRBD1 | . | TRBJ2-7 | TRBV27 | ASSLGQGAYEQY
. | . | TRBJ1-3 | TRBV3-1/TRBV3-2 | ASSQLTAGNTIY
TRBD2 | few | TRBJ2-7 | TRBV27 | ASSASGTSRYEQY
TRBD1 | . | TRBJ1-5 | TRBV6-2/TRBV6-3 | ASSRDRGRGNQPQH
TRBD2 | . | TRBJ2-7 | TRBV15 | ATSGTSGQSSYEQY
TRBD2 | . | TRBJ2-1 | TRBV4-3 | ASSQGRGGHNEQF